This T cell receptor (beta chain) was sequenced during a study of cytomegalovirus exposure and HLA in healthy donors. General study results and limits: Later genetic work tied a missense DCLRE1C variant to beta-chain V and J trimming.

Researchers ran the PCR with 60 Vbeta and 13 Jbeta primers. In the original processing: Approximately 11 million of the 60 million to 90 million unique TCR beta chains counted in a later analysis were shared. This table comes from immunoSEQ multiplex PCR, and its TCRdb copy is limited to in-frame clones, with some not included. V and J calls and clone size are given by that table; D and trimming were obtained from the DNA. This table holds roughly 120,000 clones, over 65% found once. As for this clone: The antigen is not known.

The TCR was taken from a man aged 25 to 40 in good health and CMV-seropositive. Sequencing was done on a sample of PBMCs.

DNA of the CDR3: TGTGCCAGTAGTATTGGAGGGAGGGCTCGGGAGCTGTTTTTT. Amino acid sequence: CASSIGGRARELFF. The V and J genes are TRBV19 and TRBJ2-2; TRBD2 aligns across 7 bases. V lost 3 bases to trimming and J lost 9 bases; unmatched junction nucleotides: 7. CDR1 is LNHDA, CDR2 SQIVND, per germline (reference sequence). This CDR3 has 14 amino acids.